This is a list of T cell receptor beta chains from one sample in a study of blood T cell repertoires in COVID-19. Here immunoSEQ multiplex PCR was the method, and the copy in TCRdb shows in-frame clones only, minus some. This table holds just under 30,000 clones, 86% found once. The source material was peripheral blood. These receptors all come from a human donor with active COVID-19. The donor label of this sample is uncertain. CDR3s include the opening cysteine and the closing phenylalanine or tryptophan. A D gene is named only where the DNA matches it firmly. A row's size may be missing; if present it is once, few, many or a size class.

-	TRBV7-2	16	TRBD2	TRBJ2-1	TGTGCCAGCAGCTTAGCATCAGCGGGAGGGTACAATGAGCAGTTCTTC	CASSLASAGGYNEQFF
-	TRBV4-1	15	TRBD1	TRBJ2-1	TGCGCCAGCAGCCAGGGGACAGTTCGCTACAATGAGCAGTTCTTC	CASSQGTVRYNEQFF
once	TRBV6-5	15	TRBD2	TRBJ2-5	TGTGCCAGCAGTTACACTAGCGGGAGTTTCGAGACCCAGTACTTC	CASSYTSGSFETQYF
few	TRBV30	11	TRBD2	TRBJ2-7	TGTGCCTGGGGACTAGCCGGCGAGCAGTACTTC	CAWGLAGEQYF
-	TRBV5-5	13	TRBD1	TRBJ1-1	TGTGCCAGCAGCCGAACAGGGGACACTGAAGCTTTCTTT	CASSRTGDTEAFF
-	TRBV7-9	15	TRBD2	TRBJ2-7	TGTGCCAGCAGACGGTCTAGCGGGGGGCCATACGAGCAGTACTTC	CASRRSSGGPYEQYF
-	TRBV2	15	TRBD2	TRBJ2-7	TGTGCCAGCAGACCTCACCCCCAGCGGGAGTACGAGCAGTACTTC	CASRPHPQREYEQYF
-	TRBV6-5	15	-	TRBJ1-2	TGTGCCAGCAGTTCCCTCAGGGGCCTGATCTATGGCTACACCTTC	CASSSLRGLIYGYTF
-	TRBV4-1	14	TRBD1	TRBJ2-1	TGCGCCAGCAGCCCTCCGACAGGGGGCCATGAGCAGTTCTTC	CASSPPTGGHEQFF
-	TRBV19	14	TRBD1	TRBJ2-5	TGTGCCAGTAGTAGCCAGGGGGCACTTGAGACCCAGTACTTC	CASSSQGALETQYF
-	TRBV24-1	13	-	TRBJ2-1	TGTGCCACCAGTCAAAGCGGGTACAATGAGCAGTTCTTC	CATSQSGYNEQFF
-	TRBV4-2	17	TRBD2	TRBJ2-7	TGTGCCAGCAGCCAAGATCTACTAGCGGGACGGAGCTACGAGCAGTACTTC	CASSQDLLAGRSYEQYF
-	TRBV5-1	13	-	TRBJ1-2	TGCGCCAGCAGATTAGGGCGGACTGGTGGCTACACCTTC	CASRLGRTGGYTF
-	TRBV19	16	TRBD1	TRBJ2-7	TGTGCCAGTAGTAGCACTAGACAGGGGCTCTCCTACGAGCAGTACTTC	CASSSTRQGLSYEQYF
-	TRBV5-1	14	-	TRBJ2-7	TGCGCCAGCAGCTTGGGGGACATCTCCTACGAGCAGTACTTC	CASSLGDISYEQYF
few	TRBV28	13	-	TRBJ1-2	TGTGCCACCGGGACTGTTTCAGCTTATGGCTACACCTTC	CATGTVSAYGYTF
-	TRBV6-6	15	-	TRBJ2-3	TGTGCCAGCAGTTATAGAGGGGGAATCACAGATACGCAGTATTTT	CASSYRGGITDTQYF
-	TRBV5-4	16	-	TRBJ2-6	TGTGCCAGCAGCTCAAACAGGGACTCTGGGGCCAACGTCCTGACTTTC	CASSSNRDSGANVLTF
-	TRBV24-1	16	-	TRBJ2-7	TGTGCCACCAGTGATTTGACCGGGGTCTTCGGCTACGAGCAGTACTTC	CATSDLTGVFGYEQYF
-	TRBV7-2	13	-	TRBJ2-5	TGTGCCAGCGGCTGGACAGCTCAAGAGACCCAGTACTTC	CASGWTAQETQYF
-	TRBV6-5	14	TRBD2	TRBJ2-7	TGTGCCAGCACTCTAGCGGGGGGCGAGTACGAGCAGTACTTC	CASTLAGGEYEQYF
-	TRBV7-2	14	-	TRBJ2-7	TGTGCCAGCAACCCAGAGCGGGCCCTCTACGAGCAGTACTTC	CASNPERALYEQYF
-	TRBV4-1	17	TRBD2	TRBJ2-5	TGCGCCAGCAGCATAGGATCCGGGACTAGGGGCCAAGAGACCCAGTACTTC	CASSIGSGTRGQETQYF
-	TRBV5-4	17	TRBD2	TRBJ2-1	TGTGCCAGCAGCTTGGGCCGGCAACTAGCGGGGGGGGTTGAGCAGTTCTTC	CASSLGRQLAGGVEQFF
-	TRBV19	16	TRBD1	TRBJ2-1	TGTGCCAGTAGTGCTCCGACAGGGACGTGGGTAGATGAGCAGTTCTTC	CASSAPTGTWVDEQFF
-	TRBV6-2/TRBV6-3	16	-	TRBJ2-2	TGTGCCAGCAGTTACCCGGATAGCGTAAACACCGGGGAGCTGTTTTTT	CASSYPDSVNTGELFF
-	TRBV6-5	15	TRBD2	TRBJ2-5	TGTGCCAGCAGTTTGGCTAGCGGGGCCAAAGAGACCCAGTACTTC	CASSLASGAKETQYF
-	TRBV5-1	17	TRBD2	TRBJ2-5	TGCGCCAGCAGCTTGCAGCCTAGCGGGGCCGGGGAGGAGACCCAGTACTTC	CASSLQPSGAGEETQYF
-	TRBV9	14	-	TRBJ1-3	TGTGCCAGCAGCCTCTCTAACCTCGGAAACACCATATATTTT	CASSLSNLGNTIYF
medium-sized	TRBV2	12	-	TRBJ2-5	TGTGCCAGCTCCGGGATCGACGAGACCCAGTACTTC	CASSGIDETQYF
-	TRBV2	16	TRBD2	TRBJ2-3	TGTGCCAGCAGTGAACAAAGCGGGGGGGTCGCGGATACGCAGTATTTT	CASSEQSGGVADTQYF
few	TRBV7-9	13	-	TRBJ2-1	TGTGCCAGCAGCTCCCCGTATTACAATGAGCAGTTCTTC	CASSSPYYNEQFF
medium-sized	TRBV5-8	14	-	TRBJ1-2	TGTGCCAGCAGCTTCGGGGATTCGAACTATGGCTACACCTTC	CASSFGDSNYGYTF
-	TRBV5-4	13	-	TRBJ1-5	TGTGCCAGCAGCTTGGAGGAGGGCCAGCCCCAGCATTTT	CASSLEEGQPQHF
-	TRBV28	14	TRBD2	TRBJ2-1	TGTGCCAGCAGTACTAGCGGAACTAACAATGAGCAGTTCTTC	CASSTSGTNNEQFF
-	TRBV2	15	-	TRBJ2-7	TGTGCCAGCAGTGAAGCCCGACTTATCTCCTACGAGCAGTACTTC	CASSEARLISYEQYF
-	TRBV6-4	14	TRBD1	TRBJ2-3	TGTGCCAGCAGCCAGGGGGTCGACACAGATACGCAGTATTTT	CASSQGVDTDTQYF
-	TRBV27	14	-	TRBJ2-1	TGTGCCAGCAGTTTATCGAATGGCCGTGGTGAGCAGTTCTTC	CASSLSNGRGEQFF
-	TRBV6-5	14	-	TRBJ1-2	TGTGCCAGCCGCAAACCATTTCCAGGGGATGGCTACACCTTC	CASRKPFPGDGYTF
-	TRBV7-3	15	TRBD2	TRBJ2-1	TGTGCCAGCAGCCCCCGACTAGCGGAGTACAATGAGCAGTTCTTC	CASSPRLAEYNEQFF
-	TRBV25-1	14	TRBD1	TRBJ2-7	TGTGCCAGCAGTGACCCTGACAGGGGCTACGAGCAGTACTTC	CASSDPDRGYEQYF
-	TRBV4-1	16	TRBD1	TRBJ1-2	TGCGCCAGCAGCCAAGATCCCGAAAGGACAGGGAGGGGCTACACCTTC	CASSQDPERTGRGYTF
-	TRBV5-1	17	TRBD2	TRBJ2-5	TGCGCCAGCAGCTTAACCCCAATCGGACTAGTACAAGAGACCCAGTACTTC	CASSLTPIGLVQETQYF
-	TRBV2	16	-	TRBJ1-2	TGTGCCAGCAATGAGGGGGGAGGGGCGCAGCACTATGGCTACACCTTC	CASNEGGGAQHYGYTF
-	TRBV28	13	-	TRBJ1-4	TGTGCCACCTGGGCAGCAACTAATGAAAAACTGTTTTTT	CATWAATNEKLFF
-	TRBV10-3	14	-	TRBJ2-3	TGTGCCATCAGTGATCGCCAGGGGACAGATACGCAGTATTTT	CAISDRQGTDTQYF
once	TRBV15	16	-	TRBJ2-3	TGTGCCACCAGCAGAGCCCCACTAGTGAGCACAGATACGCAGTATTTT	CATSRAPLVSTDTQYF
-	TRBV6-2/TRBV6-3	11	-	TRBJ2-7	TGTGCCAGCAGTAGGGGCTACGAGCAGTACTTC	CASSRGYEQYF
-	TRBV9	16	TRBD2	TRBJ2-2	TGTGCCAGCACTAGCGGGAGGAGGTCGTACACCGGGGAGCTGTTTTTT	CASTSGRRSYTGELFF
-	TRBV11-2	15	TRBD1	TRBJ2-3	TGTGCCAGCAGCTATTCGGGACAGGAAGCAGATACGCAGTATTTT	CASSYSGQEADTQYF
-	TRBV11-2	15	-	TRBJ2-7	TGTGCCAGCAGCAGATCAGGGTACCAGGTGGACGAGCAGTACTTC	CASSRSGYQVDEQYF
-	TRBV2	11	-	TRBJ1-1	TGTGCCAGCAGTACCGGTACTGAAGCTTTCTTT	CASSTGTEAFF
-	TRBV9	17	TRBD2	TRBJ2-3	TGTGCCAGCAGCGTAGTGGCTAGCGGGAGGGTTACAGATACGCAGTATTTT	CASSVVASGRVTDTQYF
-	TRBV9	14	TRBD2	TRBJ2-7	TGTGCCAGCAGCCAGGGACTAGACCCTATGCAGCAGTACTTC	CASSQGLDPMQQYF
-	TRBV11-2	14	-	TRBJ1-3	TGTGCCAGCAGCCCCCAGTACTCTGGAAACACCATATATTTT	CASSPQYSGNTIYF